This passage covers 20 T cell receptor beta chains from one sample sequenced in a study of circulating CD8 cells and anti-PD-1 response in melanoma. TCR libraries were prepared from around 15 ng of total RNA with the QIAseq Immune Repertoire TCR panel. TCRdb re-called the reads with MiXCR, one entry per CDR3 protein. The sample consists of under 600 distinct CDR3 sequences, approximately 6.3% of them appearing once. Four subsets defined by PD-1 and/or TIGIT were sorted from live CD3+CD8+TCRalphabeta+ cells. The sequenced sample was CD8+ T cells from PBMCs, obtained at baseline or after one month of anti-PD-1 therapy (not recorded which). These receptors originate from a human donor with melanoma.

This clonotype is large in the sample. This chain links TRBV9 with TRBJ2-6; D call uncertain. CDR1 is SGDLS and CDR2 is YYNGEE in the germline V gene. The CDR3 length is 14 residues. V dropped 3 bases and J dropped 6 bases, with 10 bases sitting between them. The CDR3 protein is CASSASPEANVLTF. The CDR3 nucleotides are TGTGCCAGCAGCGCTAGTCCCGAGGCCAACGTCCTGACTTTC.

This clonotype has a handful of counts. The J gene is TRBJ2-1, the V gene TRBV9, with TRBD2 as a possible D gene (6 bases). Germline loops: CDR1 SGDLS, CDR2 YYNGEE. The CDR3 is made up of 13 amino acids. V was shortened by 0 bases and J by 9 bases, with 10 bases between the two germline ends. CDR3 DNA: TGTGCCAGCAGCGTAGGCTCCGGGGGTGAGCAGTTCTTC. Protein product: CASSVGSGGEQFF. The whole variable domain, filled in from reference TRBV9 and TRBJ2-1, reads DSGVTQTPKHLITATGQRVTLRCSPRSGDLSVYWYQQSLDQGLQFLIQYYNGEERAKGNILERFSAQQFPDLHSELNLSSLELGDSALYFCASSVGSGGEQFFGPGTRLTVL.

Sample share makes this clonotype large. The rearrangement uses TRBV7-8 and TRBJ1-4; D remains unclear. Germline CDR1 is SGHVS and CDR2 is FQNEAQ. V lost 5 bases to trimming and J lost 5 bases, with 12 bases between them. CDR3 size: 14 residues. CDR3 loop: CASSPEDGNEKLFF. CDR3 bases: TGTGCCAGCAGCCCCGAGGACGGGAATGAAAAACTGTTTTTT. The variable domain in full, completed from reference TRBV7-8 and TRBJ1-4, reads GAGVSQSPRYKVAKRGQDVALRCDPISGHVSLFWYQQALGQGPEFLTYFQNEAQLDKSGLPSDRFFAERPEGSVSTLKIQRTQQEDSAVYLCASSPEDGNEKLFFGSGTQLSVL.

This clonotype was seen more than once but under ten times. The CDR3 bases are TGTGCCAGCAGTCACCCAGGGACAGGGAACACCGGGGAGCTGTTTTTT. This gives the protein CASSHPGTGNTGELFF. This chain connects TRBV6-5 to TRBJ2-2, with 8 bases fitting TRBD1. Per germline, CDR1 MNHEY and CDR2 SVGAGI. The CDR3 is 16 amino acids. V trimming: 5 bases; J trimming: 1 base; junction bases outside the gene matches: 6.

By its share, this clonotype is large (0.1 to 1%). The V gene is TRBV28, the J gene TRBJ1-3; D is uncertain. Germline CDR1 and CDR2: MDHEN and SYDVKM. This CDR3 has 12 amino acids. Trimming cost V 8 bases and J 0 bases, with 5 bases left between them. CDR3 protein: CASGHSGNTIYF. The CDR3 DNA sequence: TGTGCCAGCGGCCACTCTGGAAACACCATATATTTT.

This clonotype was detected a few times. The CDR3: CASSDRVNEQFF. CDR3 nucleotide sequence: TGTGCCAGCAGTGACAGGGTCAATGAGCAGTTCTTC. The chain joins TRBV2 to TRBJ2-1; TRBD1 is a possible D gene (5 bases). The CDR3 is 12 amino acids. Germline loops: CDR1 SNHLY, CDR2 FYNNEI. Trimming removed 3 bases from V and 6 bases from J, with 6 bases in between. Combining the CDR3 with reference TRBV2 and TRBJ2-1 gives the whole variable domain EPEVTQTPSHQVTQMGQEVILRCVPISNHLYFYWYRQILGQKVEFLVSFYNNEISEKSEIFDDQFSVERPDGSNFTLKIRSTKLEDSAMYFCASSDRVNEQFFGPGTRLTVL.

In its sample, this clonotype ranks as large. The gene calls are TRBV19 and TRBJ1-1; 9 nucleotides match TRBD1. Unmatched junction bases numbered 8, after V lost 3 bases and J lost 0 bases. This CDR3 is built from 17 residues. Germline lookup yields CDR1 LNHDA and CDR2 SQIVND (reference sequence). The chain's CDR3 is CASSIHRTGEVNTEAFF. The CDR3 nucleotides read TGTGCCAGTAGTATCCACCGGACAGGGGAGGTGAACACTGAAGCTTTCTTT.

This clonotype is medium-sized (0.01 to 0.1%) by share. The chain has TRBV19 and TRBJ2-1; TRBD1 matches 9 bases. This CDR3 spans 14 amino acids. Germline CDR1 and CDR2: LNHDA and SQIVND (reference sequence). After removal of 6 bases from V and 7 bases from J, the junction contained 7 bases not matched to a gene. CDR3 residues: CASSRDRAWNEQFF. CDR3 nucleotide sequence: TGTGCCAGTAGCCGGGACAGGGCTTGGAATGAGCAGTTCTTC.

This clonotype ranks as medium-sized. V usage is TRBV24-1 and J usage is TRBJ2-2, with TRBD2 matching 8 bases. This CDR3 is built from 15 residues. Trimming removed 4 bases from V and 3 bases from J; junction bases left unmatched: 3. CDR1 is KGHDR, CDR2 SFDVKD, per germline. DNA of the CDR3: TGTGCCACCAGTGAGCGGGGGGAGGACACCGGGGAGCTGTTTTTT. Amino acids: CATSERGEDTGELFF.

This clonotype is large (0.1 to 1%) within its sample. V usage is TRBV29-1 and J usage is TRBJ2-6; D uncertain. Trimming stripped 5 bases from V and 0 bases from J, with 8 bases between. Germline-derived CDR1 and CDR2 are SQVTM and ANQGSEA. CDR3 length: 14 residues. In DNA, the CDR3 is TGCAGCGTTCGGACCAACTCTGGGGCCAACGTCCTGACTTTC. Translated, it gives CSVRTNSGANVLTF.

This clonotype is large within its sample. The rearrangement links TRBV3-1 to TRBJ2-5; D might be TRBD1 (5 bases). This CDR3 comprises 15 residues. With 1 base removed from V and 6 bases from J, the gap between germline ends came to 15 bases. Germline values: CDR1 LGHDT, CDR2 YNNKEL (reference sequence). The CDR3 here is CASSQVRGRWQTQYF. CDR3 DNA: TGTGCCAGCAGCCAAGTTAGGGGCCGGTGGCAGACCCAGTACTTC.

This clonotype is large (0.1 to 1%) within its sample. The rearrangement links TRBV29-1 to TRBJ1-1; a weak D match, TRBD1 (6 bases). There are 12 residues in the CDR3. Trimming left V 6 bases short and J 4 bases short, with 12 bases between. From germline, CDR1 is SQVTM and CDR2 ANQGSEA. The CDR3 DNA follows: TGCAGCGTCCAGGGAGGGGGCACTGAAGCTTTCTTT. The encoded protein is CSVQGGGTEAFF.

This clonotype is deemed large. This chain joins TRBV24-1 and TRBJ2-1, with D possibly being TRBD2 (6 bases). Trimming shortened V by 9 bases and J by 0 bases, and 14 bases separated the two germline ends. The CDR3 is 15 amino acids. The V gene's germline CDR1 is KGHDR and CDR2 SFDVKD. The CDR3 DNA reads as TGTGCCACCCAACCGCGGGGAAGCTCCTACAATGAGCAGTTCTTC. Its protein product is CATQPRGSSYNEQFF.

As to this clonotype: This clone may be a read error of a much larger clone one base away. The rearrangement links TRBV19 to TRBJ2-7; the D is unclear. The CDR3 is made up of 13 amino acids. Germline V CDR1 and CDR2: LNHDA, SQIVND (reference sequence). The V end was cut by 3 bases, the J end by 4 bases, with 10 bases between. The CDR3 here is CASSMTQRYEQYF. In DNA form, the CDR3 reads TGTGCCAGTAGTATGACCCAGAGATACGAGCAGTACTTC.

This clonotype was picked up a small number of times. The chain employs TRBV28 and TRBJ2-7; D is possibly TRBD1 (7 bases). Trimming took 6 bases from V and 4 from J, leaving 25 bases between them. This CDR3 comprises 17 residues. Germline loops: CDR1 MDHEN, CDR2 SYDVKM. The CDR3 DNA follows: TGTGCCAGCAGGGGCCTACGCAACCCAGGGGGGACGTACGAGCAGTACTTC. Its translation: CASRGLRNPGGTYEQYF.

This clonotype was seen a few times. The chain has TRBV29-1 and TRBJ2-7, with a weak D call TRBD1 (5 bases). CDR1 is SQVTM, CDR2 ANQGSEA, per germline. Trimming pared 2 bases from V and 0 bases from J, leaving 8 bases between. This CDR3 has 13 residues. As DNA, the CDR3 is TGCAGCGTTGAAAAGGACAACTCCTACGAGCAGTACTTC. It is translated as CSVEKDNSYEQYF.

In its sample, this clonotype ranks as medium-sized. The V and J genes are TRBV11-2 and TRBJ2-7, with TRBD1 matching 9 bases. CDR3 length: 16 residues. V dropped 4 bases and J dropped 3; count of bases not matched to a gene: 10. Germline V gene lookup returns CDR1 SGHAT and CDR2 FQNNGV. DNA of the CDR3: TGTGCCAGCAGCTCCTTTAGACCGGGACAGGGCTACGAGCAGTACTTC. This encodes CASSSFRPGQGYEQYF.

The gene calls are TRBV7-9 and TRBJ2-6; D not certain. The CDR3 is 15 amino acids. Germline CDR1 is SEHNR and CDR2 is FQNEAQ (reference sequence). V shed 3 bases and J shed 0 bases, with 6 bases lying between them. CDR3 in amino acids: CASSFLNSGANVLTF. The CDR3 DNA follows: TGTGCCAGCAGCTTTCTGAACTCTGGGGCCAACGTCCTGACTTTC. The complete variable domain, with remaining parts taken from reference TRBV7-9 and TRBJ2-6, reads DTGVSQNPRHKITKRGQNVTFRCDPISEHNRLYWYRQTLGQGPEFLTYFQNEAQLEKSRLLSDRFSAERPKGSFSTLEIQRTEQGDSAMYLCASSFLNSGANVLTFGAGSRLTVL.

This clonotype is classed as large. The rearrangement joins TRBV4-1 to TRBJ2-3; D perhaps matches TRBD1 (6 bases). This CDR3 is built from 14 residues. V was trimmed by 4 bases and J by 1 base, leaving 9 bases between them. CDR1 and CDR2 from the germline V gene are MGHRA and YSYEKL. The CDR3 spells CASSRTVGTDTQYF. For the CDR3, the DNA is TGCGCCAGCAGCCGGACAGTAGGCACAGATACGCAGTATTTT.

By proportion, this clonotype is large. This chain joins TRBV30 and TRBJ2-7, with TRBD2 matching over 10 bases. The junction had 6 bases not matched to a gene; V was cut back by 0 bases and J by 4 bases. Germline CDR1 is GTSNPN and CDR2 is SVGIG (reference sequence). The CDR3 contains 15 residues. The CDR3 sequence: CAWSVPASGGYEQYF. Written as DNA, the CDR3 is TGTGCCTGGAGTGTACCCGCTAGCGGGGGTTACGAGCAGTACTTC.